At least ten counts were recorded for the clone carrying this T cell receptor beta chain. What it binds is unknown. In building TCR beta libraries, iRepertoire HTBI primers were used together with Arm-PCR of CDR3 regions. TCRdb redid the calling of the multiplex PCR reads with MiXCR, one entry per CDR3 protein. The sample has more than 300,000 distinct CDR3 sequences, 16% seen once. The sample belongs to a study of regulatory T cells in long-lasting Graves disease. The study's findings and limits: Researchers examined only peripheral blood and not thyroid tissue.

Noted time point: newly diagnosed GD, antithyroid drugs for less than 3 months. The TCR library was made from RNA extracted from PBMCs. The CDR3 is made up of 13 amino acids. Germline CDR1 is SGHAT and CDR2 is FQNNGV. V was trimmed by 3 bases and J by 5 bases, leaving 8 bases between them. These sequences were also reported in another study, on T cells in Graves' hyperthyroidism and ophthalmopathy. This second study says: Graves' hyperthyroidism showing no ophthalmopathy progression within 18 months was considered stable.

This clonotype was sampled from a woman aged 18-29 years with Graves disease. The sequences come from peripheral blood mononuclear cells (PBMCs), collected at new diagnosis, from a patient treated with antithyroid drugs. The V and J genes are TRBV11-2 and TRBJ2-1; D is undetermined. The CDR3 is CASSFFGHNEQFF. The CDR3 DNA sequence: TGTGCCAGCAGCTTCTTCGGACACAATGAGCAGTTCTTC.